These T cell receptor beta chains were read from a single sample in a study of cytotoxic CD8 clonotypes in ibrutinib-treated CLL. TCRdb keeps only in-frame clones here, not all; method: immunoSEQ multiplex PCR. This repertoire shows about 330,000 clones, 67% found once; its top ten account for roughly 6.7%. The sequences come from PBMCs, collected after 36 months of ibrutinib treatment. These receptor sequences come from a human donor with chronic lymphocytic leukemia. Both conserved end residues are part of each CDR3. Fields, in order: clone size, V gene, J gene, CDR3 length, D gene, CDR3 DNA, CDR3 protein. A D gene is named only where the DNA matches it firmly. Expanded clones are given a class, and other clones once, few, many or no size at all.

abundance: .
v_gene: TRBV27
j_gene: TRBJ1-5
len: 13
d_gene: .
CDR3nt: TGTGCCAGCAGTTTACAGCTTAATCAGCCCCAGCATTTT
CDR3aa: CASSLQLNQPQHF

abundance: .
v_gene: TRBV5-1
j_gene: TRBJ2-7
len: 17
d_gene: .
CDR3nt: TGCGCCAGCAGCACCGGGACAGGTGTAGCGGGTTCCTACGAGCAGTACTTC
CDR3aa: CASSTGTGVAGSYEQYF

abundance: .
v_gene: TRBV7-9
j_gene: TRBJ1-2
len: 15
d_gene: .
CDR3nt: TGTGCCAGCAGCTTAGGCACAGGAGTCCCTTATGGCTACACCTTC
CDR3aa: CASSLGTGVPYGYTF

abundance: few
v_gene: TRBV6-1
j_gene: TRBJ1-5
len: 13
d_gene: .
CDR3nt: TGTGCCAGCAGGGACGGACGCAATCAGCCCCAGCATTTT
CDR3aa: CASRDGRNQPQHF

abundance: once
v_gene: TRBV5-1
j_gene: TRBJ1-2
len: 14
d_gene: .
CDR3nt: TGCGCCAGCAGGTCGGGACAAACGAACTATGGCTACACCTTC
CDR3aa: CASRSGQTNYGYTF

abundance: .
v_gene: TRBV6-4
j_gene: TRBJ1-1
len: 14
d_gene: .
CDR3nt: TGTGCCAGCAGTGCCAGTCCAGGGAATACTGAAGCTTTCTTT
CDR3aa: CASSASPGNTEAFF

abundance: .
v_gene: TRBV5-1
j_gene: TRBJ2-3
len: 16
d_gene: .
CDR3nt: TGCGCCAGCAGTGTTATGATCTGGACCACCACAGATACGCAGTATTTT
CDR3aa: CASSVMIWTTTDTQYF

abundance: .
v_gene: TRBV6-1
j_gene: TRBJ2-7
len: 14
d_gene: .
CDR3nt: TGTGCCAGCAGTGAACTTGGGGGGTCCCACGAGCAGTACTTC
CDR3aa: CASSELGGSHEQYF

abundance: few
v_gene: TRBV7-8
j_gene: TRBJ2-7
len: 14
d_gene: .
CDR3nt: TGTGCCAGCAGCAAGGTAGGGGGACCCTACGAGCAGTACTTC
CDR3aa: CASSKVGGPYEQYF

abundance: .
v_gene: TRBV28
j_gene: TRBJ1-5
len: 12
d_gene: .
CDR3nt: TGTGCCAGCAGTCCTCCCAGGCAGCCCCAGCATTTT
CDR3aa: CASSPPRQPQHF

abundance: .
v_gene: TRBV4-1
j_gene: TRBJ2-7
len: 19
d_gene: .
CDR3nt: TGCGCCAGCAGCCAAGTAGATAGGACAGTTGTCTACGGTAATTACGAGCAGTACTTC
CDR3aa: CASSQVDRTVVYGNYEQYF

abundance: .
v_gene: TRBV10-2
j_gene: TRBJ2-7
len: 14
d_gene: .
CDR3nt: TGCGCCAGCCACCCCCCGGGGAGCTCCTACGAGCAGTACTTC
CDR3aa: CASHPPGSSYEQYF

abundance: .
v_gene: TRBV27
j_gene: TRBJ2-3
len: 17
d_gene: TRBD2
CDR3nt: TGTGCCAGCAGTTTTTTGGGTCTAGCGGGAGTCGAAGATACGCAGTATTTT
CDR3aa: CASSFLGLAGVEDTQYF

abundance: .
v_gene: TRBV6-5
j_gene: TRBJ2-6
len: 14
d_gene: .
CDR3nt: TGTGCCAGCAGTCCCAGCTCTGGGGCCAACGTCCTGACTTTC
CDR3aa: CASSPSSGANVLTF

abundance: .
v_gene: TRBV11-3
j_gene: TRBJ1-6
len: 19
d_gene: .
CDR3nt: TGTGCCAGCAGACTAATAGGCAGCGGTTTGGCCCACCTTAATTCACCCCTCCACTTT
CDR3aa: CASRLIGSGLAHLNSPLHF

abundance: .
v_gene: TRBV19
j_gene: TRBJ1-1
len: 12
d_gene: TRBD1
CDR3nt: TGTGCCAGTAGCCGGACAGGGAATGAAGCTTTCTTT
CDR3aa: CASSRTGNEAFF

abundance: .
v_gene: TRBV9
j_gene: TRBJ2-1
len: 13
d_gene: .
CDR3nt: TGTGCCAGCAGCGTAGGAGGATGGGGTGAGCAGTTCTTC
CDR3aa: CASSVGGWGEQFF

abundance: .
v_gene: TRBV2
j_gene: TRBJ2-7
len: 16
d_gene: TRBD1
CDR3nt: TGTGCCAGCAGTGAAGGACAGGGTTTTATACCCTACGAGCAGTACTTC
CDR3aa: CASSEGQGFIPYEQYF

abundance: .
v_gene: TRBV6-6
j_gene: TRBJ1-5
len: 16
d_gene: .
CDR3nt: TGTGCCAGCAGTTACGTGCCAGGGGACTTCAATCAGCCCCAGCATTTT
CDR3aa: CASSYVPGDFNQPQHF

abundance: .
v_gene: TRBV5-6
j_gene: TRBJ1-5
len: 15
d_gene: TRBD1
CDR3nt: TGTGCCAGCAGCACCCCGGGACAGGAAGATCAGCCCCAGCATTTT
CDR3aa: CASSTPGQEDQPQHF